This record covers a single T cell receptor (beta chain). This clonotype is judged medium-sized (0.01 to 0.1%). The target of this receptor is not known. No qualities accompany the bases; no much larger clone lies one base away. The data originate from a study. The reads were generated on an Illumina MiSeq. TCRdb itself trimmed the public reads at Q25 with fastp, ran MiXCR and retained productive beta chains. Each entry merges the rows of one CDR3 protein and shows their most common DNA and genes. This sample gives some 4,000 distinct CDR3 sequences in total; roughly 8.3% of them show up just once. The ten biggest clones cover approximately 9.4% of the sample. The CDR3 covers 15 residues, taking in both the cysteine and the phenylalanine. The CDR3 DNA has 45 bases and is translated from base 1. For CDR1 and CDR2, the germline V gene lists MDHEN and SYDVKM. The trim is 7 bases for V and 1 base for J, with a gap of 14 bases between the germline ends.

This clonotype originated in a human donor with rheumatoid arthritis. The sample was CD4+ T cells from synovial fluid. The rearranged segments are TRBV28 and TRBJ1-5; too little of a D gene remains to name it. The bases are TGTGCCAGCACCATCGTGGGCAGAAGCAATCAGCCCCAGCATTTT. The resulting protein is CASTIVGRSNQPQHF.